The 8 T cell receptor beta chains below all came from one sample that was sequenced in a study of CD8 T cells in ankylosing spondylitis (dated by TCRdb to the late 2010s). Libraries were constructed by 5' RACE. Reads for this sample came from an Illumina HiSeq 2500. TCRdb passed the public sequencing reads through fastp at Q25 and MiXCR, retaining productive beta sequences. All rows with the same CDR3 protein become a single entry with the most common DNA and genes. The sample table contains over 200,000 distinct CDR3 sequences; only one count was recorded for about 11% of them. Clones ranked in the top ten supply under 25% of the sample. The material sequenced was blood, either unsorted or a sorted T cell fraction (not recorded which). These receptors were obtained from a male donor with ankylosing spondylitis or in good health (not recorded which).

Note on this clonotype: A read error is possible here, since a much larger clone lies one base away. This sequence joins TRBV3-1 and TRBJ2-2; 7 bases fit TRBD2. Per the germline V gene, CDR1 is LGHDT and CDR2 is YNNKEL (reference sequence). The CDR3 consists of 13 residues. The CDR3 coding sequence is TGTGGCAGCAGCCTCGGGACTAAGGGGGAGCTGTTTTTT. This gives the protein CGSSLGTKGELFF.

This clonotype was recorded once. Just one base apart from a much larger clone, this may be a read error. The chain couples TRBV4-2 to TRBJ1-5; D is undetermined. This CDR3 has 14 amino acids. Germline values: CDR1 LGHNA, CDR2 YNFKEQ. Here the CDR3 reads CTSSQAQENQPQHF. In DNA form, the CDR3 reads TGTACCAGCAGCCAAGCGCAGGAGAATCAGCCCCAGCATTTT.

This clonotype showed up many times. V is TRBV7-6 and J is TRBJ2-5; the D call may be TRBD1 or TRBD2 (5 bases each). V was cut by 6 bases and J by 1 base, with 12 bases left in between. CDR1 SGHVS and CDR2 FNYEAQ come from the germline V gene. This CDR3 region has 14 residues. The CDR3 region is CASSLGRIQETQYF. CDR3 DNA sequence: TGTGCCAGCAGTTTGGGACGGATCCAAGAGACCCAGTACTTC.

This clonotype was seen many times. The V call is TRBV7-9, the J call TRBJ1-1; D might be TRBD1 (5 bases). This CDR3 has 14 amino acids. The V end was cut by 5 bases, the J end by 0 bases, with 10 bases between. In germline, CDR1 is SEHNR, CDR2 FQNEAQ (reference sequence). CDR3 sequence (DNA): TGTGCCAGCAGCCCCGGGACCTTGAACACTGAAGCTTTCTTT. It specifies CASSPGTLNTEAFF.

This clonotype has a count of ten or more. The chain is built from TRBV5-1 and TRBJ2-7; the D is unclear. Trimming stripped 3 bases from V and 4 bases from J, with 17 bases between. CDR3 length: 15 residues. The germline V gene encodes CDR1 SGHRS and CDR2 YFSETQ. Here the CDR3 reads CASSSDLGSLYEQYF. As DNA, the CDR3 is TGCGCCAGCAGCTCCGATCTTGGTTCCTTGTACGAGCAGTACTTC. The entire variable domain, with the rest obtained from reference TRBV5-1 and TRBJ2-7, is as follows: KAGVTQTPRYLIKTRGQQVTLSCSPISGHRSVSWYQQTPGQGLQFLFEYFSETQRNKGNFPGRFSGRQFSNSRSEMNVSTLELGDSALYLCASSSDLGSLYEQYFGPGTRLTVT.

This clonotype was seen repeatedly, ten times or more. This chain joins TRBV20-1 and TRBJ1-2, with TRBD1 matching 9 bases. V gave up 4 bases and J gave up 1 base; unmatched junction bases: 10. Germline values: CDR1 DFQATT, CDR2 SNEGSKA (reference sequence). The CDR3 is made up of 16 amino acids. This CDR3 reads CSATTTGTGNNYGYTF. In nucleotides, the CDR3 is TGCAGTGCTACCACAACCGGGACAGGGAATAACTATGGCTACACCTTC.

The V gene is TRBV18, the J gene TRBJ1-2, with 7 bases identical to TRBD1. Germline V gives CDR1 KGHSH, CDR2 LQKENI. V trimming: 0 bases; J trimming: 0 bases; junction bases outside the gene matches: 7. The CDR3 has 17 residues. The CDR3 protein is CASSPPEGQESNYGYTF. CDR3 DNA: TGTGCCAGCTCACCACCGGAAGGACAGGAGTCTAACTATGGCTACACCTTC.

The sample holds many counts of this clonotype. This chain joins TRBV27 and TRBJ2-1, with TRBD1 matching 10 bases. V dropped 5 bases and J dropped 6; count of bases not matched to a gene: 13. CDR3 length: 17 residues. Looked up from germline, CDR1 is MNHEY and CDR2 is SMNVEV (reference sequence). The DNA of the CDR3 is TGTGCCAGCAGTCGCCCTGGGACAGGGGTCTCTATCAATGAGCAGTTCTTC. Amino acids: CASSRPGTGVSINEQFF.